These T cell receptor beta chains were read from a single sample in a study of blood T cell repertoires in COVID-19. TCRdb's copy holds only in-frame clones and misses some; the assay was immunoSEQ multiplex PCR. The table includes around 39,000 clones, roughly 90% detected once. Sequencing input: peripheral blood. The source is a man in his 60s with active COVID-19. The CDR3 runs from the conserved cysteine through the conserved F or W. Fields, in order: clone size, V gene, J gene, D gene, CDR3 DNA, CDR3 protein. A D gene is named only where the DNA matches it firmly. Expanded clones get a size class; other rows say once, few or many, or leave the size out.

>.|TRBV30|TRBJ1-2|.
TGTGCCTGGAGTAGTTACCGCGCTGCTAACTATGGCTACACCTTC
CAWSSYRAANYGYTF
>.|TRBV2|TRBJ2-7|.
TGTGCCAGCAGTGAGGGACACCGAACCTACGAGCAGTACTTC
CASSEGHRTYEQYF
>once|TRBV4-3|TRBJ1-2|TRBD1
TGCGCCAGCAGCCAAGATAGGGACAGGGAGGTTCCAGCGAACTATGGCTACACCTTC
CASSQDRDREVPANYGYTF
>.|TRBV9|TRBJ1-5|.
TGTGCCAGCAGCGGCTCCCCGGGGCAGCCCCAGCATTTT
CASSGSPGQPQHF
>.|TRBV7-2|TRBJ1-5|.
TGTGCCAGCAGCGACGACAGGACCCCAAATCAGCCCCAGCATTTT
CASSDDRTPNQPQHF
>.|TRBV24-1|TRBJ2-2|.
TGTGCCACCAGTGATTCCCTCGGGAGTACGAACACCGGGGAGCTGTTTTTT
CATSDSLGSTNTGELFF
>.|TRBV15|TRBJ2-7|TRBD2
TGTGCCACCAGCACACTAGCGCTCACCTACGAGCAGTACTTC
CATSTLALTYEQYF
>.|TRBV5-1|TRBJ1-1|TRBD1
TGCGCCAGCAGCTTAGGTCAGGGGGTGGGCACTGAAGCTTTCTTT
CASSLGQGVGTEAFF
>.|TRBV7-9|TRBJ1-1|.
TGTGCCAGCAGCTTAGTTGATGCAGGGTTGAACACTGAAGCTTTCTTT
CASSLVDAGLNTEAFF
>once|TRBV5-4|TRBJ2-1|TRBD2
TGTGCCAGCAGGGAGGCTAGCGGGAGCGATGAGCAGTTCTTC
CASREASGSDEQFF
>once|TRBV6-2/TRBV6-3|TRBJ1-4|TRBD1
TGTGCCAGCAGTTCCGGGACAGAGGACTATAATGAAAAACTGTTTTTT
CASSSGTEDYNEKLFF